The 13 T cell receptor beta chains given below trace back to one sample, sequenced in a study of blood T cell repertoires in COVID-19. Produced via immunoSEQ multiplex PCR; TCRdb's table is partial and in-frame only. The table shows around 100,000 clones, with approximately 62% occurring only once. Specimen: peripheral blood. The receptors derive from a man aged 80 or over with acute or convalescent COVID-19.

The chain employs TRBV20-1 and TRBJ2-7; D not certain. V lost 5 bases and J 4 bases, leaving 9 bases between the germline ends. There are 11 residues in the CDR3. The germline CDR1 and CDR2 sequences are DFQATT and SNEGSKA (reference sequence). The CDR3 region is CSALEIYEQYF. The DNA of the CDR3 is TGCAGTGCTTTAGAAATTTACGAGCAGTACTTC.

The rearrangement uses TRBV28 and TRBJ1-2; tentative D call: TRBD1 (5 bases). V lost 7 bases and J 8 bases, leaving 14 bases between the germline ends. Per germline, CDR1 MDHEN and CDR2 SYDVKM. The CDR3 is 12 amino acids. CDR3 loop: CASNTGDGGYTF. CDR3 DNA sequence: TGTGCCAGCAATACGGGGGACGGGGGCTACACCTTC.

Only a few counts were recorded for this clone. The chain carries TRBV9 and TRBJ2-7; the D gene is possibly TRBD1 (6 bases). The germline gives CDR1 SGDLS, CDR2 YYNGEE. The CDR3 contains 13 residues. V lost 4 bases to trimming and J lost 7 bases, with 15 bases between them. DNA for the CDR3: TGTGCCAGCAGCAATAGTCAGAGGGGGGAGCAGTACTTC. Amino acid sequence: CASSNSQRGEQYF.

CDR3 sequence (DNA): TGTGCCAGCAGCTTAGACACGAACTCCTACAATGAGCAGTTCTTC. Translation gives CASSLDTNSYNEQFF. The V call is TRBV7-2, the J call TRBJ2-1; D gene uncertain. The V end was cut by 1 base, the J end by 0 bases, with 7 bases between. The CDR3 contains 15 residues. Germline V gene data show CDR1 as SGHTA and CDR2 as FQGNSA.

The rearrangement links TRBV24-1 to TRBJ2-1; D possibly corresponds to TRBD2 (5 bases). Trimming removed 2 bases at V and 8 bases at J, with 15 bases between. The CDR3 sequence is 15 residues long. Germline CDR1 is KGHDR and CDR2 is SFDVKD. CDR3 coding DNA: TGTGCCACCAGTGATTCCCACGTGGGCGGGTATGAGCAGTTCTTC. Amino acids: CATSDSHVGGYEQFF.

Worth noting for this clone: This may be a read error, as it is one base from a much larger clone. This chain links TRBV28 with TRBJ2-7; tentative D call: TRBD1 (6 bases). This CDR3 is built from 11 residues. Looked up from germline, CDR1 is MDHEN and CDR2 is SYDVKM. V dropped 6 bases and J dropped 3 bases, with 6 bases sitting between them. For the CDR3, the DNA is TGTGCCAGCAGACAGGGCTACGAGCAGTACTTC. It specifies CASRQGYEQYF.

The chain links TRBV6-5 to TRBJ1-5; D perhaps matches TRBD1 (6 bases). Germline V lookup: CDR1 MNHEY, CDR2 SVGAGI. Trimming took off 7 bases at V and 6 bases at J, with 16 bases between the two ends. This CDR3 has 14 amino acids. CDR3 sequence reads: CASNTGRGGQPQHF. CDR3 in DNA: TGTGCCAGCAATACAGGGAGAGGGGGTCAGCCCCAGCATTTT.

The chain has TRBV15 and TRBJ2-3; 15 bases align to TRBD2. The germline V gene has CDR1 LNHNV and CDR2 YYDKDF (reference sequence). This CDR3 contains 19 residues. V was clipped by 0 bases and J by 2 bases; unmatched bases: 6. DNA of the CDR3: TGTGCCACCAGCAGAGATCCCGGGACTAGCGGGAGGTACACAGATACGCAGTATTTT. Residues: CATSRDPGTSGRYTDTQYF.

Worth noting for this clone: Other DNA sequences of this sample code for an identical CDR3. The chain carries TRBV28 and TRBJ1-1; possible D gene TRBD1, 5 bases. The CDR3 extends over 14 amino acids. V lost 1 base to trimming and J lost 4 bases, with 10 bases between them. Germline V gives CDR1 MDHEN, CDR2 SYDVKM. For the CDR3, the DNA is TGTGCCAGCAGTTTATCTCAGGGCGTCACTGAAGCTTTCTTT. Amino acids: CASSLSQGVTEAFF.

V usage is TRBV12-3 or TRBV12-4 and J usage is TRBJ2-7, with D hard to call. The CDR3 spans 13 residues. V lost 3 bases and J 1 base, leaving 7 bases between the germline ends. The CDR3 spells CASSLGRSYEQYF. CDR3 DNA: TGTGCCAGCAGTTTGGGCAGGTCCTACGAGCAGTACTTC.

This clone was detected a few times. The CDR3 loop reads CSGGQGRYNEQFF. Here the CDR3 DNA reads TGCAGCGGGGGACAGGGAAGATACAATGAGCAGTTCTTC. The chain carries TRBV29-1 and TRBJ2-1; 9 nucleotides agree with TRBD1. The CDR3 runs to 13 residues. With V trimmed by 7 bases and J by 4 bases, 5 bases remained unmatched. CDR1 is SQVTM and CDR2 is ANQGSEA in the germline V gene.

There are a few counts of this clone. V gene TRBV19 combines with J gene TRBJ1-2, with 8 bases fitting TRBD1. The CDR3 has 14 amino acids. CDR1 is LNHDA and CDR2 is SQIVND in the germline V gene (reference sequence). V dropped 7 bases and J dropped 3; count of bases not matched to a gene: 7. As DNA, the CDR3 is TGTGCCAGTACCGATGGGACAGGTTACTATGGCTACACCTTC. The encoded protein is CASTDGTGYYGYTF.

The genes are TRBV28 and TRBJ1-3, with a tentative D call TRBD1 (6 bases). The V gene lost 2 bases and the J gene lost 0 bases, with 11 bases spanning the gap. The CDR3 runs 16 residues. Germline V gene lookup returns CDR1 MDHEN and CDR2 SYDVKM. This chain's CDR3 is CASSLGQPVSGNTIYF. CDR3 in DNA: TGTGCCAGCAGTTTAGGACAGCCCGTCTCTGGAAACACCATATATTTT.